Following are 25 T cell receptor beta chains from one sample sequenced in a study of shared clonotypes between healthy human individuals. Some clones are missing from TCRdb's copy, which holds only in-frame ones; the method was immunoSEQ multiplex PCR. This table has 1,500,000 or so clones, approximately 96% appearing once. Sequenced input: naive CD4+ T cells sorted from blood. Subset meaning: CD45RA+ positively selected. The receptors here all came from a man younger than 45 in good health.

CDR3 sequence (DNA): TGCGCCAGCAGCCCGAGTACAGGGTTAAGAGATACGCAGTATTTT. Translation: CASSPSTGLRDTQYF. The V gene is TRBV5-1, the J gene TRBJ2-3; maybe TRBD1 (6 bases). This CDR3 has 15 residues. Germline lookup yields CDR1 SGHRS and CDR2 YFSETQ. Between the trimmed V and J ends, which lost 4 bases and 5 bases, there was a span of 17 bases.

Of note for this clone: The same CDR3 also results from other DNA sequences found in this sample. The V call is TRBV5-4, the J call TRBJ2-1; TRBD2 aligns across 13 bases. The V gene's germline CDR1 is SGHNT and CDR2 YYREEE (reference sequence). This CDR3 has 15 residues. The junction had 3 bases not matched to a gene; V was cut back by 2 bases and J by 7 bases. CDR3 amino acids: CASSLGLAGVNEQFF. The CDR3 nucleotides are TGTGCCAGCAGCTTAGGACTAGCGGGAGTGAATGAGCAGTTCTTC.

The genes are TRBV5-1 and TRBJ2-7, with 10 bases matching TRBD1. Germline CDR1 SGHRS, CDR2 YFSETQ. J gave up 0 bases and V 1 base, and 19 bases lay outside the gene matches. The CDR3 covers 21 residues. CDR3 amino acids: CASSLLPIRDRGLQVSYEQYF. The CDR3 DNA reads as TGCGCCAGCAGCTTGTTGCCCATCCGGGACAGGGGCCTTCAGGTCTCCTACGAGCAGTACTTC.

The chain is built from TRBV5-1 and TRBJ2-3; 9 bases fit TRBD2. CDR1 is SGHRS and CDR2 is YFSETQ in the germline V gene. The CDR3 is 17 amino acids. Trimming took 0 bases from V and 2 from J; bases not matched to a gene: 7. The DNA of the CDR3 is TGCGCCAGCAGCTTGGGGGTAGCGGGAGCCCCCACAGATACGCAGTATTTT. Translating gives CASSLGVAGAPTDTQYF.

The chain employs TRBV30 and TRBJ2-6; D gene unclear. V lost 0 bases and J lost 0, with 6 bases in between. Germline lookup yields CDR1 GTSNPN and CDR2 SVGIG (reference sequence). This CDR3 has 15 residues. This chain's CDR3 is CAWSVLPSGANVLTF. CDR3 in DNA: TGTGCCTGGAGTGTACTGCCCTCTGGGGCCAACGTCCTGACTTTC.

The J gene is TRBJ2-3, the V gene TRBV6-5, with D possibly TRBD2 on 5 matching bases. The CDR3 totals 14 residues. Germline-derived CDR1 and CDR2 are MNHEY and SVGAGI. The germline V and J ends were trimmed by 5 bases and 1 base, with 10 bases remaining between them. The CDR3 region is CASSTPGGTDTQYF. As DNA, the CDR3 is TGTGCCAGCAGTACCCCCGGGGGCACAGATACGCAGTATTTT.

The chain joins TRBV9 to TRBJ2-1; D possibly uses TRBD1 or TRBD2 (5 bases each). This CDR3 has 15 residues. Germline CDR1 and CDR2: SGDLS and YYNGEE. Deletions cut 0 bases from V and 6 bases from J, with 13 bases between. The CDR3 DNA reads TGTGCCAGCAGCGTAGGCCAGGGTGGAGGCAATGAGCAGTTCTTC. Its translation is CASSVGQGGGNEQFF.

The CDR3 loop reads CASTSGGQRGNTIYF. Here the CDR3 DNA reads TGTGCCAGCACTAGTGGGGGACAGCGCGGAAACACCATATATTTT. The chain links TRBV28 to TRBJ1-3, with 7 bases identical to TRBD1. The CDR3 has 15 amino acids. The germline V gene has CDR1 MDHEN and CDR2 SYDVKM. V shed 7 bases and J 4 bases; nucleotides not matched to a gene: 10.

The chain employs TRBV6-5 and TRBJ2-7; D is unclear. The CDR3 spans 11 residues. Germline lookup yields CDR1 MNHEY and CDR2 SVGAGI. V was cut by 6 bases and J by 2 bases, with 5 bases left in between. CDR3 in DNA: TGTGCCAGCAGAGACCCCTACGAGCAGTACTTC. It translates to CASRDPYEQYF.

This clone was seen more than once but under ten times. The same CDR3 also results from other DNA sequences found in this sample. The V call is TRBV28, the J call TRBJ1-2; D is perhaps TRBD1 (5 bases). The V and J ends lost 3 bases and 2 bases respectively, with 7 bases between them. The CDR3 consists of 13 residues. Per germline, CDR1 MDHEN and CDR2 SYDVKM. DNA for the CDR3: TGTGCCAGCAGTTTGGGACGGAACTATGGCTACACCTTC. Encoded protein: CASSLGRNYGYTF.

The CDR3 DNA is TGTGCCAGCAGTTTAGGGGATGGTGGGAGATACAATGAGCAGTTCTTC. It encodes CASSLGDGGRYNEQFF. The chain couples TRBV27 to TRBJ2-1, with TRBD2 as a possible D gene (5 bases). The CDR3 sequence is 16 residues long. CDR1 is MNHEY and CDR2 is SMNVEV in the germline V gene (reference sequence). V was shortened by 2 bases and J by 4 bases, with 15 bases between the two germline ends.

The chain combines TRBV4-1 with TRBJ2-3; D gene unclear. CDR3 length: 15 amino acids. The V and J ends lost 4 bases and 2 bases respectively, with 13 bases between them. CDR1 and CDR2 from the germline V gene are MGHRA and YSYEKL. The CDR3 DNA reads TGCGCCAGCAGCCTCCTGGTCGGAGCCACAGATACGCAGTATTTT. This translates into CASSLLVGATDTQYF.

This clone was detected only once. This sequence joins TRBV19 and TRBJ2-3, with D tentatively TRBD2 (5 bases). With 5 bases removed from V and 4 bases from J, the gap between germline ends came to 16 bases. The CDR3 extends over 15 amino acids. The germline V gene encodes CDR1 LNHDA and CDR2 SQIVND (reference sequence). CDR3 amino acids: CASSVSGIRADTQYF. The CDR3 DNA reads as TGTGCCAGTAGTGTGAGCGGCATTAGGGCAGATACGCAGTATTTT.

The V call is TRBV28, the J call TRBJ2-1; possible D gene TRBD2, 7 bases. Germline assignment: CDR1 MDHEN and CDR2 SYDVKM. The CDR3 spans 16 residues. V was clipped by 4 bases and J by 2 bases, with 15 bases between them. CDR3 in amino acids: CASSWGGGAPYNEQFF. Here the CDR3 DNA reads TGTGCCAGCAGTTGGGGTGGGGGGGCCCCCTACAATGAGCAGTTCTTC. Together with reference TRBV28 and TRBJ2-1, the CDR3 gives the full variable domain: DVKVTQSSRYLVKRTGEKVFLECVQDMDHENMFWYRQDPGLGLRLIYFSYDVKMKEKGDIPEGYSVSREKKERFSLILESASTNQTSMYLCASSWGGGAPYNEQFFGPGTRLTVL.

The chain couples TRBV4-2 to TRBJ2-4, with 9 bases matching TRBD2. Germline CDR1 is LGHNA and CDR2 is YNFKEQ. The V segment lost 2 bases and the J segment 7 bases; nucleotides outside the gene matches: 15. The CDR3 consists of 18 residues. CDR3 DNA: TGTGCCAGCAGCCAAAGAGGATCGGCGGGAGGGGTGGGGAACATTCAGTACTTC. Its protein is CASSQRGSAGGVGNIQYF.

The V gene is TRBV9, the J gene TRBJ2-5; TRBD1 agrees at 8 bases. Looked up from germline, CDR1 is SGDLS and CDR2 is YYNGEE. The CDR3 extends over 19 amino acids. V lost 0 bases, J lost 0 bases, and 13 bases stayed unmatched. CDR3 sequence: CASSVAGTGAAFDQETQYF. DNA for the CDR3: TGTGCCAGCAGCGTAGCTGGGACAGGCGCTGCGTTTGACCAAGAGACCCAGTACTTC.

The chain's CDR3 is CASSWQQGSNEQFF. The CDR3 bases are TGTGCCAGTAGTTGGCAACAGGGGTCCAATGAGCAGTTCTTC. The chain recombines TRBV19 with TRBJ2-1, with 7 bases matching TRBD1. CDR3 length equals 14 residues. The V gene end was trimmed by 5 bases and the J gene end by 6 bases; junction bases not matched to a gene: 7. Germline loops: CDR1 LNHDA, CDR2 SQIVND (reference sequence).

This chain joins TRBV5-1 and TRBJ1-5; possible D gene TRBD1, 6 bases. The CDR3 is 14 residues long. Trimming took 4 bases from V and 6 from J, leaving 14 bases between them. Germline-derived CDR1 and CDR2 are SGHRS and YFSETQ. The CDR3 nucleotides read TGCGCCAGCAGCGTAACAACAGGGAGTCAGCCCCAGCATTTT. It codes for CASSVTTGSQPQHF.

The V and J genes are TRBV6-1 and TRBJ2-4; D remains ambiguous. With 5 bases removed from V and 4 bases from J, the gap between germline ends came to 0 bases. This CDR3 has 10 residues. Germline CDR1 is MNHNS and CDR2 is SASEGT. CDR3: CASSKNIQYF. The CDR3 DNA follows: TGTGCCAGCAGTAAAAACATTCAGTACTTC.

This sequence joins TRBV7-2 and TRBJ2-3; 13 bases are shared with TRBD2. Germline V lookup: CDR1 SGHTA, CDR2 FQGNSA. The CDR3 is 14 residues long. V was clipped by 5 bases and J by 11 bases; unmatched bases: 7. This CDR3 reads CASSPDRTSGGQYF. In nucleotides, the CDR3 is TGTGCCAGCAGCCCCGACCGGACTAGCGGGGGGCAGTATTTT.

This chain uses TRBV5-6 with TRBJ2-6, with 10 nucleotides matching TRBD2. This CDR3 is built from 18 residues. In germline, CDR1 is SGHDT, CDR2 YYEEEE. V trimming: 1 base; J trimming: 0 bases; junction bases outside the gene matches: 4. The CDR3 sequence is CASSLTAGGVSGANVLTF. For the CDR3, the DNA is TGTGCCAGCAGCTTGACAGCGGGAGGGGTCTCTGGGGCCAACGTCCTGACTTTC. The variable domain in full, with the rest retrieved from reference TRBV5-6 and TRBJ2-6, is DAGVTQSPTHLIKTRGQQVTLRCSPKSGHDTVSWYQQALGQGPQFIFQYYEEEERQRGNFPDRFSGHQFPNYSSELNVNALLLGDSALYLCASSLTAGGVSGANVLTFGAGSRLTVL.

The chain uses TRBV9 and TRBJ2-2, with 16 bases matching TRBD2. After removal of 4 bases from V and 4 bases from J, the junction contained 10 bases not matched to a gene. CDR1 is SGDLS, CDR2 YYNGEE, per germline. The CDR3 spans 19 residues. The CDR3: CASSPSGTSGRAGTGELFF. The CDR3 coding sequence is TGTGCCAGCAGCCCGTCGGGGACTAGCGGGAGGGCCGGCACCGGGGAGCTGTTTTTT.

This chain uses TRBV9 with TRBJ2-7; 7 bases align to TRBD1. CDR3 length: 14 residues. CDR1 and CDR2 (germline): SGDLS, YYNGEE. The junction had 9 bases not matched to a gene; V was cut back by 2 bases and J by 7 bases. The CDR3 coding sequence is TGTGCCAGCAGCGTGGGACAGCAGAGCTGGGAGCAGTACTTC. Its translation: CASSVGQQSWEQYF.

V and J are TRBV4-1 and TRBJ2-1, with no clear D. The V end was cut by 1 base, the J end by 9 bases, with 13 bases between. Per germline, CDR1 MGHRA and CDR2 YSYEKL. The CDR3 runs 14 residues. The CDR3 region has the DNA TGCGCCAGCAGCCAAGTCGGTCAACTAACTGAGCAGTTCTTC. This sequence encodes CASSQVGQLTEQFF.

The CDR3 protein is CASSIPSGRGRRGEQFF. CDR3 DNA: TGTGCCAGCAGTATACCTAGCGGGAGGGGGCGTCGTGGAGAGCAGTTCTTC. The chain couples TRBV27 to TRBJ2-1, with 12 bases aligning to TRBD2. The CDR3 consists of 17 residues. Germline V gene data show CDR1 as MNHEY and CDR2 as SMNVEV (reference sequence). V lost 5 bases and J lost 10; bases outside the gene matches: 15.